This T cell receptor (beta chain) came from a study of shared clonotypes between healthy human individuals. Points on this clone: The antigen is not known.

V was pared by 9 bases and J by 4 bases, with 16 bases between. The CDR3 has 14 amino acids. Looked up from germline, CDR1 is MRHNA and CDR2 is SNTAGT. In replicate PCRs of sorted subsets, around 0.2 ug DNA, approximately 30,000 T cell genomes, was used. Assay used: immunoSEQ multiplex PCR; TCRdb lists only in-frame clones, some missing. Among roughly 530,000 clones listed, roughly 95% were seen once. Adults of Caucasian background living in Nashville, Tennessee made up all donors. Study-level findings and limits: Against clonotypes common to all four donors, non-shared ones had lower generation probabilities.

The receptor comes from a woman in her 30s in good health. Specimen: naive CD4+ T cells sorted from blood. This sample's subset: CD45RA+ positively selected. The chain has TRBV6-4 and TRBJ1-5, with D possibly TRBD1 on 6 matching bases. The chain's CDR3 is CASLRQAQNQPQHF. The CDR3 nucleotides are TGTGCCAGTCTGCGACAGGCCCAAAATCAGCCCCAGCATTTT.